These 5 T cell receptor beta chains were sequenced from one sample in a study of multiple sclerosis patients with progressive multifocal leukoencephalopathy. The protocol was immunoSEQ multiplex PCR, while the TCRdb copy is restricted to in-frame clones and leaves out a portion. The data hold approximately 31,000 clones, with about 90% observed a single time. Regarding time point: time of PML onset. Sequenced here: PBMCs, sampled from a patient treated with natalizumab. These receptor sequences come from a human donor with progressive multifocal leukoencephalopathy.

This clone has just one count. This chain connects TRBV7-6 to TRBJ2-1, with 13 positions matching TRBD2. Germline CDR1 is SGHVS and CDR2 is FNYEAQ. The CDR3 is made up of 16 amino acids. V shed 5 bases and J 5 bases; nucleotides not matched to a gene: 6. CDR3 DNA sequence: TGTGCCAGCAGCCCAGGGACTAGCGGGACGAACAATGAGCAGTTCTTC. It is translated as CASSPGTSGTNNEQFF.

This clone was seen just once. CDR3 loop: CASSPGGAGTDTQYF. The CDR3 region has the DNA TGTGCCAGCTCCCCCGGAGGGGCAGGCACAGATACGCAGTATTTT. V gene TRBV18 combines with J gene TRBJ2-3; the D gene is possibly TRBD2 (6 bases). Germline CDR1 KGHSH, CDR2 LQKENI. The CDR3 covers 15 residues. Trimming shortened V by 6 bases and J by 1 base, and 14 bases separated the two germline ends.

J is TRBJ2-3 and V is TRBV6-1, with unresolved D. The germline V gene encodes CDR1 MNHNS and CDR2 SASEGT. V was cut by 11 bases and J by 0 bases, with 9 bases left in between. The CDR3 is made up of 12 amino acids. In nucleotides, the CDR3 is TGTGCCGTGCTCGCCAGCACAGATACGCAGTATTTT. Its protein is CAVLASTDTQYF.

CDR3 sequence (DNA): TGTGCCAGTAGTTTCCGGGACAGTAATGAAAAACTGTTTTTT. This encodes CASSFRDSNEKLFF. The chain combines TRBV19 with TRBJ1-4; 7 bases are shared with TRBD1. The CDR3 has 14 residues. The junction had 4 bases not matched to a gene; V was cut back by 5 bases and J by 4 bases. Germline values: CDR1 LNHDA, CDR2 SQIVND (reference sequence).

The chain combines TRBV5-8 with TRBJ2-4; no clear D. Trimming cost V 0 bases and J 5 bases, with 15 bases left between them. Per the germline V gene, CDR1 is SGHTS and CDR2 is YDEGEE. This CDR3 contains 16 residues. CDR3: CASSLVFAQRENIQYF. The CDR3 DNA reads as TGTGCCAGCAGCTTGGTGTTTGCCCAAAGGGAAAACATTCAGTACTTC. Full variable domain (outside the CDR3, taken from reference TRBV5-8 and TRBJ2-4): EAGVTQSPTHLIKTRGQQATLRCSPISGHTSVYWYQQALGLGLQFLLWYDEGEERNRGNFPPRFSGRQFPNYSSELNVNALELEDSALYLCASSLVFAQRENIQYFGAGTRLSVL.